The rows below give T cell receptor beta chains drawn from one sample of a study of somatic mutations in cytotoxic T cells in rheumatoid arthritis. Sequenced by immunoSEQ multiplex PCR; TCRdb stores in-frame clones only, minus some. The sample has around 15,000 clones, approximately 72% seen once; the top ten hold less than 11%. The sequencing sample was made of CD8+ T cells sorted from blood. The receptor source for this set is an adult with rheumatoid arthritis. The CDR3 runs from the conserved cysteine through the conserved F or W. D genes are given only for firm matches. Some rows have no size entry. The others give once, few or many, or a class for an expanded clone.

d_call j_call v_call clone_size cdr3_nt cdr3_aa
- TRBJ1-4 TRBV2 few TGTGCCAGCAGTGAAGCGCGGAGAACCCGGAATGAAAAACTGTTTTTT CASSEARRTRNEKLFF
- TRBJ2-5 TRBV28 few TGTGCCAGCAGTTTATTAGTAACTAGCCCACACCAAGAGACCCAGTACTTC CASSLLVTSPHQETQYF
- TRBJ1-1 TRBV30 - TGTGCCACCCGAGCTGTGAACACTGAAGCTTTCTTT CATRAVNTEAFF
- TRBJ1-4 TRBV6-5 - TGTGCCAGCAGTTCGGAACAGGGACTGGCGAATGAAAAACTGTTTTTT CASSSEQGLANEKLFF
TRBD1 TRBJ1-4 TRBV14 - TGTGCCAGCAGTTCGACAGGGGGCTTTAAAAAACTGTTTTTT CASSSTGGFKKLFF
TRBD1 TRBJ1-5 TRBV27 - TGTGCCAGCAGTTTATATCCAGGGGGGAATCAGCCCCAGCATTTT CASSLYPGGNQPQHF
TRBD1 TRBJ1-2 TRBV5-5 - TGTGCCAGCACAAATCCGGACAGGTTCATCTATGGCTACACCTTC CASTNPDRFIYGYTF
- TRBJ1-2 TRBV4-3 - TGCGCCAGCAGCCAAGATCCTCGGGAAGTGTTTTATGGCTACACCTTC CASSQDPREVFYGYTF
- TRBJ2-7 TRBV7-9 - TGTGCCAGCAGCTTGGGGGGGACAGCCGAGCAGTACTTC CASSLGGTAEQYF
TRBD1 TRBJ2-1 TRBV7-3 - TGTGCCAGCAGCTTGCAGGGGGCTGAGCAGTTCTTC CASSLQGAEQFF
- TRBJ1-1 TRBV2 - TGTGCCAGGGGTAAGGACATGAACACTGAAGCTTTCTTT CARGKDMNTEAFF
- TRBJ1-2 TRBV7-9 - TGTGCCAGCAGCTTAGGAGGGATTCCCTATGGCTACACCTTC CASSLGGIPYGYTF
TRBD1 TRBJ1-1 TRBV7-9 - TGTGCCAGCAGCTTTGCCCAGGGGGCCCCCACTGAAGCTTTCTTT CASSFAQGAPTEAFF
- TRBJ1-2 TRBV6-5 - TGTGCCAGCAGAGCCCAGGCCAGCTTCTATGGCTACACCTTC CASRAQASFYGYTF
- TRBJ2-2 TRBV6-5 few TGTGCCAGCAGTTACTCGTTGAGCAGGGAGCTGTTTTTT CASSYSLSRELFF
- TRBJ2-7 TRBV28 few TGTGCCAGCAGTCAATTCCAGGGAATGGGCGAGCAGTACTTC CASSQFQGMGEQYF
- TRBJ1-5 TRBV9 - TGTGCCAGCAGCGTAGGGGGGAGCGACAATCAGCCCCAGCATTTT CASSVGGSDNQPQHF
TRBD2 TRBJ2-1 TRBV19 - TGTGCCAGTAGTATTGGGGTAGCGGGGAGTTACAATGAGCAGTTCTTC CASSIGVAGSYNEQFF
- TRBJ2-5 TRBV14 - TGTGCCAGCAGCCAAGATCGGACGGTGGGGACCCAGTACTTC CASSQDRTVGTQYF
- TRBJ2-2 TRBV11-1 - TGTGCCAGCAGCTTTTCTGGCGGGGAGCTGTTTTTT CASSFSGGELFF
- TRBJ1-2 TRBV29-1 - TGCAGCGTCCTGGCCGGGACAAGTAACTATGGCTACACCTTC CSVLAGTSNYGYTF
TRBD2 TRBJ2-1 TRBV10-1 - TGCGCCAGCGTGAAGCGGGGGAACTACAATGAGCAGTTCTTC CASVKRGNYNEQFF
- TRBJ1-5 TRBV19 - TGTGCCAGTACCAGTCGGGGCGCTAGCAATCAGCCCCAGCATTTT CASTSRGASNQPQHF
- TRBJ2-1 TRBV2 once TGTGCCAAGGAGGGGCCCTCCTACAATGAGCAGTTCTTC CAKEGPSYNEQFF
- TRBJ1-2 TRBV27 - TGTGCCAGCAGCCAAACCGCCATCTCCGGGCCCACTCCAAGGGGCCACACCTTC CASSQTAISGPTPRGHTF
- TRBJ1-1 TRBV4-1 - TGCGCCAGCAGCCAAGAACCCGGCAACACTGAAGCTTTCTTT CASSQEPGNTEAFF
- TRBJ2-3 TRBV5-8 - TGTGCCAGCAGCTTATTGACGGGGCTAATCCCAGATACGCAGTATTTT CASSLLTGLIPDTQYF
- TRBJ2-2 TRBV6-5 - TGTGCCAGTTCGCAGGGCCCCGGGGAGCTGTTTTTT CASSQGPGELFF
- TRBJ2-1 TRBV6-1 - TGTGCCAGCAGTGAAGATGGGGTAAATGAGCAGTTCTTC CASSEDGVNEQFF
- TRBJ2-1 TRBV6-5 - TGTGCCAGCAGTTACTCTTGGGGAGGACGCTACAATGAGCAGTTCTTC CASSYSWGGRYNEQFF
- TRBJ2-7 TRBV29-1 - TGCAGCGTTGAAGATCCACAGAGTAGCTCCTACGAGCAGTACTTC CSVEDPQSSSYEQYF
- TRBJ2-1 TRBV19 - TGTGCCAGTAGCCACGACAGCCCACCCTACAATGAGCAGTTCTTC CASSHDSPPYNEQFF
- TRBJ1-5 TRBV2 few TGTGCCAGCACCCAAGGACAGAGCAATCAGCCCCAGCATTTT CASTQGQSNQPQHF
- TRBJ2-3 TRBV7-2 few TGTGCCAGCAGCTTAGCCCCCACAGATACGCAGTATTTT CASSLAPTDTQYF
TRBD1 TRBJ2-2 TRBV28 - TGTGCCAGCAAGTCTCCGGGACAGGGGAACACCGGGGAGCTGTTTTTT CASKSPGQGNTGELFF
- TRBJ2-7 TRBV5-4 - TGTGCCAGCAGCTTGGAGGGGGGCAGGGAGCAGTACTTC CASSLEGGREQYF
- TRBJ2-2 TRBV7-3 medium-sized TGTGCCAGCAGCTTGTTAAACACCGGGGAGCTGTTTTTT CASSLLNTGELFF
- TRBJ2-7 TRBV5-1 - TGCGCCAGCAGCTTGGGACCCGGGGGCCCTTCCTACGAGCAGTACTTC CASSLGPGGPSYEQYF
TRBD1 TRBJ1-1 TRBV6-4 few TGTGCTAAGCACCAGACAGGGTGTTTTGAAGCTTTCTTT CAKHQTGCFEAFF
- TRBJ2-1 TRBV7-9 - TGTGCCAGCAGCCCAATGAGGGGGGGTTACGACAATGAGCAGTTCTTC CASSPMRGGYDNEQFF
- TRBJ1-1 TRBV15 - TGTGCCACCAGCAGAGATCGACCAGCTGAAGCTTTCTTT CATSRDRPAEAFF
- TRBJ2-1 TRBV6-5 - TGTGCCAGCAGTCCGGGGGGCTCCCCCTACAATGAGCAGTTCTTC CASSPGGSPYNEQFF
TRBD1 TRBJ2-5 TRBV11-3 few TGTGCCAGCAGCCATGGGACAGCAGAGACCCAGTACTTC CASSHGTAETQYF
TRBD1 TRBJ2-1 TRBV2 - TGTGCCAGCAGCGGTATCGTGGGGGACAGCTCCTACAATGAGCAGTTCTTC CASSGIVGDSSYNEQFF
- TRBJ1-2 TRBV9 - TGTGCCAGCAGCGGACTAGGAGGTAATGGCTACACCTTC CASSGLGGNGYTF
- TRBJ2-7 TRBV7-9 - TGTGCCAGCAGCTTAGTAGTCAGCCAGCCTTCCTCCGAGCAGTACTTC CASSLVVSQPSSEQYF
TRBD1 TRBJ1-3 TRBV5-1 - TGCGCCAGCAGCTTGGACAGGGGCTCTGGAAACACCATATATTTT CASSLDRGSGNTIYF
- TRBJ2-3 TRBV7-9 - TGTGCCAGCAGCTTAGGAGCGGACACAGATACGCAGTATTTT CASSLGADTDTQYF
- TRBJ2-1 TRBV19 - TGTGCCAGTAGTTATGGGGATATCTACAATGAGCAGTTCTTC CASSYGDIYNEQFF
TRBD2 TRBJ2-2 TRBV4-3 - TGCGCCAGCAGCCAAGAGGCAAGCGGGGGAGTCACCGGGGAGCTGTTTTTT CASSQEASGGVTGELFF
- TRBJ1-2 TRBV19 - TGTGCCAGCAAACCAACGACAGGAATCTATGGCTACACCTTC CASKPTTGIYGYTF
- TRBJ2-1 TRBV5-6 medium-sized TGTGCCAGCAGCTTGGAAAGGGAGAGTAGGTACAATGAGCAGTTCTTC CASSLERESRYNEQFF
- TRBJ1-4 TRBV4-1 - TGCGCCAGCAGCCGGGGAGCCGTTGCAACTAATGAAAAACTGTTTTTT CASSRGAVATNEKLFF
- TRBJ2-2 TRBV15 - TGTGCCACCAGCAGAGTGAACACCGGGGAGCTGTTTTTT CATSRVNTGELFF
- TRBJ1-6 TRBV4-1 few TGCGCCAGCAGCCCCCGGTCAGACAGCCATAATTCACCCCTCCACTTT CASSPRSDSHNSPLHF